These 10 T cell receptor beta chains originate from one sample sequenced in a study of PD-1 and CTLA-4 blockade in melanoma listed by TCRdb under 2021. The library was produced with the immunoSEQ multiplex PCR assay. Imported from immuneACCESS, the table was reduced by TCRdb to in-frame sequences with V and J called. These copies leave out some clones; in studies compared against another copy, an unresolved V gene accounts for under half, and the cause of the remainder is not known. The sample yields tens of thousands of clones; 85% to 90% were counted once. The ten largest clones represent around 7.8% of the sample. The sample in question was CD8+ T cells from peripheral blood, obtained before anti-PD-1 treatment. These receptors came from a human donor with melanoma.

The gene calls are TRBV5-1 and TRBJ2-3; either TRBD1 or TRBD2 may supply D (5 bases each). The CDR3 runs to 14 residues. Trimming pared 2 bases from V and 1 base from J, leaving 8 bases between. CDR1 and CDR2 (germline): SGHRS, YFSETQ. The CDR3 DNA is TGCGCCAGCAGCTTAAGAGGGGGCACAGATACGCAGTATTTT. Translation gives CASSLRGGTDTQYF.

The V call is TRBV10-3, the J call TRBJ2-2; 14 bases line up with TRBD2. Looked up from germline, CDR1 is ENHRY and CDR2 is SYGVKD. The CDR3 has 18 residues. V gave up 2 bases and J gave up 0 bases; unmatched junction bases: 2. The CDR3 is CAISERGLAGANTGELFF. The DNA of the CDR3 is TGTGCCATCAGTGAGCGGGGACTAGCGGGGGCGAACACCGGGGAGCTGTTTTTT.

The chain employs TRBV6-1 and TRBJ2-7, with a tentative D call TRBD1 (6 bases). The CDR3 length is 14 residues. Trimming took 3 bases from V and 7 from J, leaving 16 bases between them. Germline loops: CDR1 MNHNS, CDR2 SASEGT. CDR3 sequence reads: CASSEGPGVGEQYF. The CDR3 DNA sequence: TGTGCCAGCAGTGAGGGCCCAGGGGTGGGGGAGCAGTACTTC.

The chain has TRBV6-2 or TRBV6-3 and TRBJ2-1; D may correspond to TRBD1 or TRBD2 (6 bases each). CDR1 is MNHEY, CDR2 SVGEGT, per germline. CDR3 size: 12 residues. Trimming stripped 2 bases from V and 10 bases from J, with 9 bases between. The CDR3 sequence: CASSYGGTEQFF. The DNA for the CDR3 is TGTGCCAGCAGTTACGGCGGGACAGAGCAGTTCTTC.

In its sample, this clone was seen once. This chain uses TRBV28 with TRBJ2-5; D is unresolved. The CDR3 loop spans 14 amino acids. Per the germline V gene, CDR1 is MDHEN and CDR2 is SYDVKM. Trimming stripped 3 bases from V and 5 bases from J, with 13 bases between. The CDR3 sequence: CASSLSYSQETQYF. The DNA of the CDR3 is TGTGCCAGCAGTTTGAGTTACTCCCAGGAGACCCAGTACTTC.

This clone was seen a single time. V and J are TRBV6-4 and TRBJ2-1; D might be TRBD2 (5 bases). Trimming left V 2 bases short and J 4 bases short, with 12 bases between. CDR1 is MRHNA, CDR2 SNTAGT, per germline. This CDR3 region has 15 residues. The CDR3 is CASSDRLAVYNEQFF. The CDR3 nucleotides read TGTGCCAGCAGTGACAGGCTAGCCGTGTACAATGAGCAGTTCTTC.

The V call is TRBV10-3, the J call TRBJ1-4; a possible D gene is TRBD1 (5 bases). Germline CDR1 and CDR2: ENHRY and SYGVKD. Trimming stripped 2 bases from V and 0 bases from J, with 13 bases between. This CDR3 comprises 17 residues. Here the CDR3 reads CAISEEGAPSTNEKLFF. The CDR3, as DNA: TGTGCCATCAGTGAGGAAGGGGCCCCTTCAACTAATGAAAAACTGTTTTTT.

Here the CDR3 reads CATSGTASYEQYF. The CDR3, as DNA: TGTGCCACCTCCGGGACAGCTTCCTACGAGCAGTACTTC. The rearrangement joins TRBV25-1 to TRBJ2-7; 7 bases are shared with TRBD1. Germline V lookup: CDR1 MGHDK, CDR2 SYGVNS. The CDR3 totals 13 residues. Trimming cost V 10 bases and J 1 base; bases outside gene matches: 7.

This clone was counted once. The rearrangement uses TRBV12-3 or TRBV12-4 and TRBJ1-1, with D perhaps TRBD1 (6 bases). Trimming took off 6 bases at V and 7 bases at J, with 12 bases between the two ends. This CDR3 is 12 amino acids long. This CDR3 reads CASSQGSGEAFF. Written as DNA, the CDR3 is TGTGCCAGCAGCCAGGGGTCTGGTGAAGCTTTCTTT.

V and J are TRBV15 and TRBJ1-1; 10 bases fit TRBD1. Germline V gene data show CDR1 as LNHNV and CDR2 as YYDKDF (reference sequence). V was pared by 3 bases and J by 0 bases, with 7 bases of the junction left unmatched. This CDR3 has 17 residues. The CDR3 DNA sequence: TGTGCCACCAGCAGCGCCGGACAGGGGGGGATGAACACTGAAGCTTTCTTT. Amino acid sequence: CATSSAGQGGMNTEAFF.